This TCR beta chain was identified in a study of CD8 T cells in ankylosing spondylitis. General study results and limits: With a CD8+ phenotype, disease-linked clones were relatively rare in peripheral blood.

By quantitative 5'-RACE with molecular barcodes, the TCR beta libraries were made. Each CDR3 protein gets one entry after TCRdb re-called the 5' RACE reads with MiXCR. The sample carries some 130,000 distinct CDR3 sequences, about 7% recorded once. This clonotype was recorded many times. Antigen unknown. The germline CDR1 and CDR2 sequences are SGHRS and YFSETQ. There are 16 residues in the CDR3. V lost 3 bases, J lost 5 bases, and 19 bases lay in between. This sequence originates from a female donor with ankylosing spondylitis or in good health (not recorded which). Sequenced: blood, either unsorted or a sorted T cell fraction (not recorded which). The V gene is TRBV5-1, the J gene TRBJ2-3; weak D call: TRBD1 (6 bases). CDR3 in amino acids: CASSWGQWRWGDTQYF. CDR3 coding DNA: TGCGCCAGCAGCTGGGGGCAATGGAGGTGGGGAGATACGCAGTATTTT.